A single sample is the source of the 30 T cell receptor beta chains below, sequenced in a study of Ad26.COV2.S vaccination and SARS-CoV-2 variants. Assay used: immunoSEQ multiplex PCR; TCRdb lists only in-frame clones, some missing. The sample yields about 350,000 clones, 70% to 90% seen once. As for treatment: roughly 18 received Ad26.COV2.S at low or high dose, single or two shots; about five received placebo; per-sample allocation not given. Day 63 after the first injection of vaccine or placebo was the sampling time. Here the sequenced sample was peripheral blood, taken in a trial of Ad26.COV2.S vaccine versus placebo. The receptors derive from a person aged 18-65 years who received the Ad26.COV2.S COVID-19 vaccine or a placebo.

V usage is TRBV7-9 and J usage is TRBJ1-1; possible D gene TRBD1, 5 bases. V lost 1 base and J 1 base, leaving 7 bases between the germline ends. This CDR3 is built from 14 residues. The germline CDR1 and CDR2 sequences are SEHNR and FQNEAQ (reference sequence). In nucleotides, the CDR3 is TGTGCCAGCAGCTTAGAGGGACCGAACACTGAAGCTTTCTTT. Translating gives CASSLEGPNTEAFF.

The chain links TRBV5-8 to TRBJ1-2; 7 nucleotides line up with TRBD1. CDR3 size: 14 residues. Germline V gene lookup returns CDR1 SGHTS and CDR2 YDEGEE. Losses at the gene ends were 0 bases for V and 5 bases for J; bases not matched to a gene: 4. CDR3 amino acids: CASSLVGQAYGYTF. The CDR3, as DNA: TGTGCCAGCAGCTTGGTAGGACAGGCGTATGGCTACACCTTC.

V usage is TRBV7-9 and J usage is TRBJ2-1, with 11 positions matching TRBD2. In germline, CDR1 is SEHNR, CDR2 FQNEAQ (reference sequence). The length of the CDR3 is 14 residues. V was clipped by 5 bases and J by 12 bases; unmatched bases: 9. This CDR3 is CASSPGTSGGMQFF. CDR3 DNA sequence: TGTGCCAGCAGCCCCGGGACTAGCGGAGGAATGCAGTTCTTC.

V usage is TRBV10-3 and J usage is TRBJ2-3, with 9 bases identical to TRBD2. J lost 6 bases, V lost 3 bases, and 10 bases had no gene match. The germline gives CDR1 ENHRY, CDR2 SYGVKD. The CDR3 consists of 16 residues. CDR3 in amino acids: CAISEPPGTSIDTQYF. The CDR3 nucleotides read TGTGCCATCAGTGAACCCCCGGGGACTAGCATCGATACGCAGTATTTT.

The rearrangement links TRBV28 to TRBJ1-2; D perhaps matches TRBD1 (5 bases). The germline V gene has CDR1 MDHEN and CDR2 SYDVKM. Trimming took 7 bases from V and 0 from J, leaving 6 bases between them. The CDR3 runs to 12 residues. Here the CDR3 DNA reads TGTGCCAGCAAGGGGACTAACTATGGCTACACCTTC. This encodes CASKGTNYGYTF.

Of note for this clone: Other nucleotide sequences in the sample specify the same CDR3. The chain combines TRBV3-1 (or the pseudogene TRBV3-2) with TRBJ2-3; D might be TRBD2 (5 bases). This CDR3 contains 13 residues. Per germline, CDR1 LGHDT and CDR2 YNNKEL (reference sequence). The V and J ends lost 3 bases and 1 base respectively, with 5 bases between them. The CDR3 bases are TGTGCCAGCAGCCAGCGGGGCACAGATACGCAGTATTTT. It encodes CASSQRGTDTQYF.

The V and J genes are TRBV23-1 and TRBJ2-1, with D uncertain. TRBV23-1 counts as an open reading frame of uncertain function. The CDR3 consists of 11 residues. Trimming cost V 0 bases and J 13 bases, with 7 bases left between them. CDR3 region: CASSQSSYQFF. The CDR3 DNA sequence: TGCGCCAGCAGTCAATCGTCGTACCAGTTCTTC.

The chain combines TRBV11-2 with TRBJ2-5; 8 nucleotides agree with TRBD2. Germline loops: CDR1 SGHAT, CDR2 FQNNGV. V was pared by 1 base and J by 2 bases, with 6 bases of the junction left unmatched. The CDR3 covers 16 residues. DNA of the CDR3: TGTGCCAGCAGCTTAGGGCTTAGCGGGGTTCAAGAGACCCAGTACTTC. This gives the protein CASSLGLSGVQETQYF.

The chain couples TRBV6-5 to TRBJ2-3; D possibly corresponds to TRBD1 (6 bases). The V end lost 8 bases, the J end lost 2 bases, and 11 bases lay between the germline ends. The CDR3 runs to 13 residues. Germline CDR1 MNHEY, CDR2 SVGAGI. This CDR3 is CASRWGHTDTQYF. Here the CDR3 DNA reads TGTGCCAGCCGTTGGGGGCACACAGATACGCAGTATTTT.

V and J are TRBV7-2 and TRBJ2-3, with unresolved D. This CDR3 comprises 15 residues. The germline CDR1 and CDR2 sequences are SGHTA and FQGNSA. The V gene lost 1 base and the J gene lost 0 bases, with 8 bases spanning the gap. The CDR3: CASSLVVISTDTQYF. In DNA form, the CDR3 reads TGTGCCAGCAGCTTAGTGGTTATTAGCACAGATACGCAGTATTTT.

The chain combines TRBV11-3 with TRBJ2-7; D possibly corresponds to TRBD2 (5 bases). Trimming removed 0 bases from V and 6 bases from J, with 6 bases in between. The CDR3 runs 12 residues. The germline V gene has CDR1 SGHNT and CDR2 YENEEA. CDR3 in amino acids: CASSLDGVEQYF. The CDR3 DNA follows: TGTGCCAGCAGCTTAGACGGGGTCGAGCAGTACTTC.

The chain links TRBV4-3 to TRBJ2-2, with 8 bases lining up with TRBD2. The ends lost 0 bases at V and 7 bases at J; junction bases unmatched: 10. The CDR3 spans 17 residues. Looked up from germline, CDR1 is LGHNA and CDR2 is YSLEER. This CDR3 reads CASSQEVSGMGIGELFF. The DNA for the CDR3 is TGCGCCAGCAGCCAAGAAGTTAGCGGGATGGGTATCGGGGAGCTGTTTTTT.

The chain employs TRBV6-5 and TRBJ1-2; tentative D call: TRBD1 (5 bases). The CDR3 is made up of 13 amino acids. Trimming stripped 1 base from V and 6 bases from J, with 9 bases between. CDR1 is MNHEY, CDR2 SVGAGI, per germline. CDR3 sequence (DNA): TGTGCCAGCAGTTACTTGCGGGGGGATGGCTACACCTTC. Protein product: CASSYLRGDGYTF.

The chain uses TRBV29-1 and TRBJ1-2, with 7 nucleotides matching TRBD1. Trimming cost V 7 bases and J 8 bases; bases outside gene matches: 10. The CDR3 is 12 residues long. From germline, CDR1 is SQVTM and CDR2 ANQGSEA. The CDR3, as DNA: TGCAGCGCTGCGACAGGGAGCTTGGGCTACACCTTC. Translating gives CSAATGSLGYTF. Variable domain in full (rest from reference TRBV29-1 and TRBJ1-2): SAVISQKPSRDICQRGTSLTIQCQVDSQVTMMFWYRQQPGQSLTLIATANQGSEATYESGFVIDKFPISRPNLTFSTLTVSNMSPEDSSIYLCSAATGSLGYTFGSGTRLTVV.

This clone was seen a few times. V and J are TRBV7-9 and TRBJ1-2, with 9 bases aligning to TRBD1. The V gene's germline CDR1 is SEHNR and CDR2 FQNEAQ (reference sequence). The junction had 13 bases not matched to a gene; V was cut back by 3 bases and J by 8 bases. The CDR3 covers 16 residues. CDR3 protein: CASSFSPYRGRSGYTF. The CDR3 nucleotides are TGTGCCAGCAGCTTCTCTCCCTACAGGGGGCGTAGCGGCTACACCTTC.

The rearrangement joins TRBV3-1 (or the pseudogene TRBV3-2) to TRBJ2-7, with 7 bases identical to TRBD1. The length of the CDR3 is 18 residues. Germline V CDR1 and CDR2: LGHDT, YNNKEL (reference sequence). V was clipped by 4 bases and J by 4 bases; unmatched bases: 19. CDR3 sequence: CASSPQHPNRGKRYEQYF. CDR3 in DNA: TGTGCCAGCAGCCCGCAACACCCTAACAGGGGTAAGAGGTACGAGCAGTACTTC.

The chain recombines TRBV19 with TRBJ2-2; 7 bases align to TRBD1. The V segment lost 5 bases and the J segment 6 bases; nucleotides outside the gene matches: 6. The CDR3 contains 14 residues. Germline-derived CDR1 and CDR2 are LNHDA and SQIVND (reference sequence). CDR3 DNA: TGTGCCAGTAGTCCTTCCCAGGGGGCCGGGGAGCTGTTTTTT. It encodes CASSPSQGAGELFF.

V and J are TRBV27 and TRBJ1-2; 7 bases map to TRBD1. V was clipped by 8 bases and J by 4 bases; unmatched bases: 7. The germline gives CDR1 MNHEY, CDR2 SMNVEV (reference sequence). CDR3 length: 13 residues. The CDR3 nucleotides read TGTGCCAGCTGGGGACAGTTCTCCTATGGCTACACCTTC. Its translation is CASWGQFSYGYTF.

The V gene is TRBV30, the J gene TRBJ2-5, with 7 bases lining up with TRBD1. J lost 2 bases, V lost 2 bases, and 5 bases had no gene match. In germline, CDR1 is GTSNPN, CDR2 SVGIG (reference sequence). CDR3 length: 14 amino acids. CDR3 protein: CAWSYGDRQETQYF. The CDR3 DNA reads TGTGCCTGGAGTTATGGGGACAGACAAGAGACCCAGTACTTC.

CDR3 in DNA: TGTGCCAGCGGAGGACAGGGGTGGAATTCACCCCTCCACTTT. The encoded protein is CASGGQGWNSPLHF. This chain joins TRBV25-1 and TRBJ1-6, with TRBD1 identical over 9 bases. CDR1 and CDR2 from the germline V gene are MGHDK and SYGVNS. The CDR3 spans 14 residues. Trimming took 8 bases from V and 7 from J; bases not matched to a gene: 6.

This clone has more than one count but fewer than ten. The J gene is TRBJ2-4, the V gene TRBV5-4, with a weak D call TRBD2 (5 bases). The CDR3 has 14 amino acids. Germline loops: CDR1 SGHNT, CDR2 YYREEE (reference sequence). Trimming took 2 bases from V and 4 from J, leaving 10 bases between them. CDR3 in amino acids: CASSLLGGKNIQYF. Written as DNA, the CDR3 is TGTGCCAGCAGCTTACTTGGCGGGAAAAACATTCAGTACTTC.

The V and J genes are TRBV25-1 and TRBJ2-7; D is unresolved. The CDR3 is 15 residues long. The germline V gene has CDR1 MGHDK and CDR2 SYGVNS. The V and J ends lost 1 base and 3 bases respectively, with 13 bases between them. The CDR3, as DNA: TGTGCCAGCAGTGAATCTCGCCGCAGGTACTACGAGCAGTACTTC. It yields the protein CASSESRRRYYEQYF.

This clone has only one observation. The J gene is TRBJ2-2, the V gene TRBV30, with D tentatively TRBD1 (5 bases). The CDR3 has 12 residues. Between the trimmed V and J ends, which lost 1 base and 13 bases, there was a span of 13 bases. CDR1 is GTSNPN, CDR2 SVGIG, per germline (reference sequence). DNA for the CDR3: TGTGCCTGGAGTGAAGGGGCCGCAGGGCTGTTTTTT. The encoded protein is CAWSEGAAGLFF.

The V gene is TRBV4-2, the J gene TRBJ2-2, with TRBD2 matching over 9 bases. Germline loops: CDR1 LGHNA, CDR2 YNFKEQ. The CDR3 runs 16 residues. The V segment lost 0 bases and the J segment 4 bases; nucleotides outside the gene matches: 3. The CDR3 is CASSQDSGSSTGELFF. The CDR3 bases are TGTGCCAGCAGCCAAGATAGCGGGAGTTCCACCGGGGAGCTGTTTTTT.

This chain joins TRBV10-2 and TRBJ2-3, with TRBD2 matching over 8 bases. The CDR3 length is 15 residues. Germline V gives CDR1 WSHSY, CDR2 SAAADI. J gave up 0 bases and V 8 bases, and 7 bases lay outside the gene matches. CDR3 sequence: CASSGSGVSTDTQYF. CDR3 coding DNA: TGCGCCAGCTCTGGTAGCGGGGTAAGCACAGATACGCAGTATTTT.

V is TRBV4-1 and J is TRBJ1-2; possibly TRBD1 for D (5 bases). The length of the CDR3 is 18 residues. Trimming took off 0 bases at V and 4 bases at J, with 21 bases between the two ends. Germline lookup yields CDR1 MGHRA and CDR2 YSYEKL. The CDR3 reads CASSQDEGGAQGAYGYTF. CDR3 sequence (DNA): TGCGCCAGCAGCCAAGACGAAGGTGGGGCGCAGGGAGCCTATGGCTACACCTTC.

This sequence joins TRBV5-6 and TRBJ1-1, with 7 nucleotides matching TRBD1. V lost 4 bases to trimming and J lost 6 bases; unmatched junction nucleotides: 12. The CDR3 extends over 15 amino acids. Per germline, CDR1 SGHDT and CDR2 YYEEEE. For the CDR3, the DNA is TGTGCCAGCAGCGCCCCCAGACAGGGATGGGCTGAAGCTTTCTTT. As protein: CASSAPRQGWAEAFF.

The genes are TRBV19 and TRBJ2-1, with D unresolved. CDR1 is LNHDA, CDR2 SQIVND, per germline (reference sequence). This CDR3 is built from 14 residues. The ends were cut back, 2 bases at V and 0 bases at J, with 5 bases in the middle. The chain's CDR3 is CASSIQSSYNEQFF. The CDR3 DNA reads TGTGCCAGTAGTATACAGAGCTCCTACAATGAGCAGTTCTTC. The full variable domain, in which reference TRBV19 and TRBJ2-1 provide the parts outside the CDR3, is DGGITQSPKYLFRKEGQNVTLSCEQNLNHDAMYWYRQDPGQGLRLIYYSQIVNDFQKGDIAEGYSVSREKKESFPLTVTSAQKNPTAFYLCASSIQSSYNEQFFGPGTRLTVL.

The CDR3 spells CASTGAGTRNNEQFF. In DNA form, the CDR3 reads TGTGCCAGTACTGGGGCGGGGACTAGGAACAATGAGCAGTTCTTC. This chain uses TRBV19 with TRBJ2-1, with TRBD2 matching over 8 bases. The CDR3 extends over 15 amino acids. The J segment lost 5 bases and the V segment lost 7 bases, leaving 10 bases of the junction unmatched. Germline lookup yields CDR1 LNHDA and CDR2 SQIVND (reference sequence).

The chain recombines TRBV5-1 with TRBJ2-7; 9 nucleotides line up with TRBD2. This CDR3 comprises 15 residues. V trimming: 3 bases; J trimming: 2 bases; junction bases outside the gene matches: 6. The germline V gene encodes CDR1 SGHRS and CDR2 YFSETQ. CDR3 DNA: TGCGCCAGCAGCTCGACCGGGACTAGCCCCTACGAGCAGTACTTC. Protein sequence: CASSSTGTSPYEQYF.